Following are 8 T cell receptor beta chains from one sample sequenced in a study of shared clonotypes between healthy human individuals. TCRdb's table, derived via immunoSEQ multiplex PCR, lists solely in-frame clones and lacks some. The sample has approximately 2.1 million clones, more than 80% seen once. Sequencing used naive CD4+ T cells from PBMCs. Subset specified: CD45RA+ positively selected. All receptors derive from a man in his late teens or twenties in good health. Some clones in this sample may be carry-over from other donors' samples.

CDR3 amino acids: CASSYSASGTYEQYF. The CDR3, as DNA: TGTGCCAGCAGCTACAGCGCTAGCGGGACGTACGAGCAGTACTTC. The rearrangement uses TRBV5-4 and TRBJ2-7, with 9 bases aligning to TRBD2. The V gene's germline CDR1 is SGHNT and CDR2 YYREEE (reference sequence). The CDR3 is made up of 15 amino acids. Trimming took 3 bases from V and 4 from J; bases not matched to a gene: 8.

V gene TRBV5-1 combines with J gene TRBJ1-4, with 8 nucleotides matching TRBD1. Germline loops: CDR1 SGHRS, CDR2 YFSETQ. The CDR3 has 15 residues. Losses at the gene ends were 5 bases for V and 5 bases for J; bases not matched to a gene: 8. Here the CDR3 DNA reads TGCGCCAGCAGACTCTCAGGGGGCCCCAATGAAAAACTGTTTTTT. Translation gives CASRLSGGPNEKLFF.

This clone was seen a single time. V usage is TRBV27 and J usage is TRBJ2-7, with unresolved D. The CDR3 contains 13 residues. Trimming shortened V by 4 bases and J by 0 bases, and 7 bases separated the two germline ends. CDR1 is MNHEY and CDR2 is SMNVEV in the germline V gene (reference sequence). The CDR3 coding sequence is TGTGCCAGCAGTTCCAACCCCTCCTACGAGCAGTACTTC. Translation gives CASSSNPSYEQYF.

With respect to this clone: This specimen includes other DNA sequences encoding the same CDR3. The chain's CDR3 is CASSPGTGYGYTF. Here the CDR3 DNA reads TGTGCCAGCTCACCAGGGACAGGCTATGGCTACACCTTC. The chain has TRBV18 and TRBJ1-2; TRBD1 matches 8 bases. V shed 2 bases, J shed 4 bases, and the junction held 0 bases outside the gene matches. Germline assignment: CDR1 KGHSH and CDR2 LQKENI. This CDR3 region has 13 residues.

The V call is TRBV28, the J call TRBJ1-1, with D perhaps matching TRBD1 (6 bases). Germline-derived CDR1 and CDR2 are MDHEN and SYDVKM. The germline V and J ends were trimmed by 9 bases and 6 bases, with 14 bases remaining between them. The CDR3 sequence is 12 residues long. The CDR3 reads CASSLQGPEAFF. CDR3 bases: TGTGCCAGTTCTTTACAGGGCCCTGAAGCTTTCTTT.

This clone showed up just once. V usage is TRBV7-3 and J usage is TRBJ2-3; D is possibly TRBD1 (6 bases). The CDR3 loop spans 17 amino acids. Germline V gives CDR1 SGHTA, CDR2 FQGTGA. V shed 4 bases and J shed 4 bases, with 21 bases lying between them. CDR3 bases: TGTGCCAGCAGCTCCCCGGACAGACGGGTTGGTCCAGATACGCAGTATTTT. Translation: CASSSPDRRVGPDTQYF.

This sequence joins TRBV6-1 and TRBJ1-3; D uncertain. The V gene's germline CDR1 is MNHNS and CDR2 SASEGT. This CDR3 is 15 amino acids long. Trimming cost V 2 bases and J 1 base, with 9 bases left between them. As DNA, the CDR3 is TGTGCCAGCAGTGAATCGAGTCGTTCTGGAAACACCATATATTTT. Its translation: CASSESSRSGNTIYF.

The CDR3 coding sequence is TGTGCCAGCAACCCACCTGGGGGGTACGAGCAGTACTTC. Protein: CASNPPGGYEQYF. The J gene is TRBJ2-7, the V gene TRBV28; D possibly corresponds to TRBD2 (6 bases). Trimming left V 7 bases short and J 4 bases short, with 14 bases between. Germline CDR1 and CDR2: MDHEN and SYDVKM. The CDR3 consists of 13 residues.